These T cell receptor beta chains were read from a single sample in a study of T cell responses to AZD1222 COVID-19 vaccine. Produced via immunoSEQ multiplex PCR; TCRdb's table is partial and in-frame only. This table has some 190,000 clones, over 80% appearing once. The starting material was peripheral blood, obtained on day 0 of AZD1222 vaccination. The receptors derive from an adult in good health. The CDR3 runs from the conserved cysteine through the conserved F or W. D genes are given only for firm matches. Part of the rows lack a size; the others show once, few, many or a class for expanded clones.

>16|TRBJ1-5|TRBV7-2|NA|NA
TGTGCCAGCAGCTTGGGGGTGGGTATGGGCAATCAGCCCCAGCATTTT
CASSLGVGMGNQPQHF
>11|TRBJ2-1|TRBV10-3|NA|NA
TGTGCCACGACGGATGGAGATGAGCAGTTCTTC
CATTDGDEQFF
>15|TRBJ1-5|TRBV19|NA|NA
TGTGCCAGTAGTATGCAGGACAGAGTCAATCAGCCCCAGCATTTT
CASSMQDRVNQPQHF
>15|TRBJ1-5|TRBV7-2|once|TRBD1
TGTGCCAGCACCTCGACGGCAGGGGGAGAACAGCCCCAGCATTTT
CASTSTAGGEQPQHF
>12|TRBJ1-6|TRBV2|NA|NA
TGTGCCAGCAACCTGGAAAATTCACCCCTCCACTTT
CASNLENSPLHF
>12|TRBJ2-7|TRBV12-3/TRBV12-4|NA|NA
TGTGCCAGCAGTTTAGTAGGGATCGAGCAGTACTTC
CASSLVGIEQYF
>12|TRBJ1-2|TRBV5-1|NA|NA
TGCGCCAGCAGCTCCGACGGGAGTGGCTACACCTTC
CASSSDGSGYTF
>13|TRBJ1-2|TRBV2|NA|NA
TGTGCCAGCAACTCAGGAGAGGGCATGGGCTACACCTTC
CASNSGEGMGYTF
>12|TRBJ2-1|TRBV15|NA|NA
TGTGCCACCAGCAGGTATTACAATGAGCAGTTCTTC
CATSRYYNEQFF
>13|TRBJ1-2|TRBV15|NA|NA
TGTGCCACCAGCCGGGGGGTAGGCTATGGCTACACCTTC
CATSRGVGYGYTF
>15|TRBJ2-1|TRBV6-4|NA|NA
TGTGCCAGCAGTGACGGGGACGGGGGGCGTAATGAGCAGTTCTTC
CASSDGDGGRNEQFF
>13|TRBJ1-1|TRBV4-1|NA|NA
TGCGCCAGCAGCCAAGATCCCGCGGGAGAAGCTTTCTTT
CASSQDPAGEAFF
>16|TRBJ1-1|TRBV7-8|NA|TRBD1
TGTGCCAGCAGCTTGGCCTACAGGGGTAGGGGCACTGAAGCTTTCTTT
CASSLAYRGRGTEAFF
>13|TRBJ2-6|TRBV27|NA|NA
TGTGCCAGCAGGGGATTCGGGGCCAACGTCCTGACTTTC
CASRGFGANVLTF
>14|TRBJ1-2|TRBV4-1|NA|TRBD1
TGCGCCAGCAGCCAAGAGGGACAGAGATATGGCTACACCTTC
CASSQEGQRYGYTF
>16|TRBJ2-3|TRBV6-5|NA|NA
TGTGCCAGCAGTTACTCGAGGCAGGGCGCGTCAGATACGCAGTATTTT
CASSYSRQGASDTQYF
>14|TRBJ1-3|TRBV6-5|NA|NA
TGTGCCAGCAGAGTCGGGACTGTAGGAAACACCATATATTTT
CASRVGTVGNTIYF
>11|TRBJ2-7|TRBV20-1|NA|NA
TGCAGTGCCCCCGACAGCTACGAGCAGTACTTC
CSAPDSYEQYF
>15|TRBJ1-1|TRBV6-5|NA|TRBD1
TGTGCCAGCAGGTCAACCGGGACAGGGGGAACTGAAGCTTTCTTT
CASRSTGTGGTEAFF
>13|TRBJ1-3|TRBV18|NA|TRBD1
TGTGCCAGCTCCGCCGGGACAGTTGACACCATATATTTT
CASSAGTVDTIYF
>15|TRBJ2-7|TRBV6-5|NA|TRBD1
TGTGCCAGCAGTCGCCATCTCGGGACAGGGGGTGAGCAGTACTTC
CASSRHLGTGGEQYF
>15|TRBJ1-5|TRBV3-1/TRBV3-2|NA|NA
TGTGCCAGCAGCCGGGACACCGGAGACAATCAGCCCCAGCATTTT
CASSRDTGDNQPQHF
>11|TRBJ1-1|TRBV3-1/TRBV3-2|NA|NA
TGTGCCAGCAGCCTCGGACAGTCCCCTTTCTTT
CASSLGQSPFF
>12|TRBJ1-1|TRBV2|NA|NA
TGTGCCAGCAGTCAGGGTAACACTGAAGCTTTCTTT
CASSQGNTEAFF
>17|TRBJ1-4|TRBV4-3|NA|NA
TGCGCCAGCAGCCAAGGCAAGGCTGGCTTAACTAATGAAAAACTGTTTTTT
CASSQGKAGLTNEKLFF
>14|TRBJ1-2|TRBV7-8|once|NA
TGTGCCAGCAGCGGCTTGCGTGGGAACTATGGCTACACCTTC
CASSGLRGNYGYTF
>17|TRBJ1-1|TRBV5-1|NA|NA
TGCGCCAGCAGCTTTTCGTTGTCAGATGGTTGGAACACTGAAGCTTTCTTT
CASSFSLSDGWNTEAFF
>15|TRBJ1-4|TRBV7-9|NA|NA
TGTGCCAGCAGCTTCTCTGGTGGCGGGAATGAAAAACTGTTTTTT
CASSFSGGGNEKLFF
>16|TRBJ2-3|TRBV30|NA|TRBD2
TGTGCCTGGAGGTTGTTGGGTAGCGGGAGGTCAGATACGCAGTATTTT
CAWRLLGSGRSDTQYF
>11|TRBJ2-7|TRBV11-2|NA|NA
TGTGCCAGCAGCCCTTCTTACGAGCAGTACTTC
CASSPSYEQYF
>14|TRBJ2-7|TRBV6-1|NA|NA
TGTGCCAGCAGTGAAGCCCTAGGGGGGTACGAGCAGTACTTC
CASSEALGGYEQYF
>13|TRBJ1-2|TRBV5-1|NA|NA
TGCGCCAGCAGCCATTCCGCTAACTATGGCTACACCTTC
CASSHSANYGYTF
>13|TRBJ1-2|TRBV10-1|NA|NA
TGCGCCAGCAGCCTCGACAGGAACTATGGCTACACCTTC
CASSLDRNYGYTF
>15|TRBJ1-4|TRBV4-1|NA|NA
TGCGCCAGCAGCCATGCCGGCGCCTCTAATGAAAAACTGTTTTTT
CASSHAGASNEKLFF
>14|TRBJ1-2|TRBV6-2/TRBV6-3|once|TRBD1
TGTGCCAGCAGTCGAGGACAGGGGGTTGCCGTCTACACCTTC
CASSRGQGVAVYTF
>13|TRBJ1-2|TRBV3-1/TRBV3-2|NA|NA
TGTGCCAGCAGCCCCTTTTCTGACTATGGCTACACCTTC
CASSPFSDYGYTF
>12|TRBJ1-5|TRBV28|NA|TRBD1
TGTGCCAGCAGTTTAGTTGGGACAGTTCTCAATTTT
CASSLVGTVLNF
>12|TRBJ2-7|TRBV12-3/TRBV12-4|NA|TRBD1
TGTGCCAGCCGAACAGGGGGGAACGAGCAGTACTTC
CASRTGGNEQYF
>15|TRBJ1-1|TRBV6-1|NA|NA
TGTGCCAGCAGTGAACTTTCGGTTAGACAGGCTGAAGCTTTCTTT
CASSELSVRQAEAFF
>15|TRBJ1-2|TRBV6-5|NA|NA
TGTGCCAGCAGTTACGTGGGCCAGGGGAACTATGGCTACACCTTC
CASSYVGQGNYGYTF
>15|TRBJ2-1|TRBV19|NA|TRBD1
TGTGCCAGTAGGGCCGGACAGGGGGCGCGAAGTGAGCAGTTCTTC
CASRAGQGARSEQFF
>13|TRBJ1-2|TRBV28|NA|NA
TGTACCAGCAGTCAGCTGACAGGTTATGGCTACACCTTC
CTSSQLTGYGYTF
>14|TRBJ2-7|TRBV30|few|TRBD1
TGTGCCTGGGGGAGCGGGACAGGGGGCTACGAGCAGTACTTC
CAWGSGTGGYEQYF
>15|TRBJ1-1|TRBV9|once|NA
TGTGCCAGCAGCGTAGCCCCAAGGGTAATCACTGAAGCTTTCTTT
CASSVAPRVITEAFF
>16|TRBJ2-7|TRBV11-1|NA|TRBD2
TGTGCCAGCAGCTTATTCATCCGGGGAGGGTCCTACGAGCAGTACTTC
CASSLFIRGGSYEQYF
>14|TRBJ2-7|TRBV5-1|NA|NA
TGCGCCAGCAGTCCTTACGGCCGGGCGAGCGAGCAGTACTTC
CASSPYGRASEQYF
>15|TRBJ2-1|TRBV9|NA|TRBD2
TGTGCCAGCAGCGTTCTTAGCGGGGGGAGGAATGAGCAGTTCTTC
CASSVLSGGRNEQFF
>14|TRBJ2-7|TRBV18|NA|NA
TGTGCCAGCTCACCACCGGGCAGGCATCCCCTTTATGACTTC
CASSPPGRHPLYDF
>18|TRBJ1-4|TRBV7-9|NA|NA
TGTGCCAGCAGCGGGGACCGATTAGGGATGAGAATTAATGAAAAACTGTTTTTT
CASSGDRLGMRINEKLFF
>18|TRBJ1-5|TRBV24-1|NA|NA
TGTGCCACCGGGAGCCAGCGACAGCCGTATTACGGTAATCAGCCCCAGCATTTT
CATGSQRQPYYGNQPQHF
>12|TRBJ2-4|TRBV14|NA|NA
TGTGCCAGCAGCCAAGGCCTACGGGGAAAGTACTTC
CASSQGLRGKYF
>15|TRBJ2-7|TRBV19|NA|NA
TGTGCCAGTAGTACCTTGGCTGGGGACTCCTACGAGCAGTACTTC
CASSTLAGDSYEQYF
>16|TRBJ2-5|TRBV7-9|NA|TRBD2
TGTGCCAGCAGCTTAGCAGGCGGGGGGGCCGCGGAGACCCAGTACTTC
CASSLAGGGAAETQYF